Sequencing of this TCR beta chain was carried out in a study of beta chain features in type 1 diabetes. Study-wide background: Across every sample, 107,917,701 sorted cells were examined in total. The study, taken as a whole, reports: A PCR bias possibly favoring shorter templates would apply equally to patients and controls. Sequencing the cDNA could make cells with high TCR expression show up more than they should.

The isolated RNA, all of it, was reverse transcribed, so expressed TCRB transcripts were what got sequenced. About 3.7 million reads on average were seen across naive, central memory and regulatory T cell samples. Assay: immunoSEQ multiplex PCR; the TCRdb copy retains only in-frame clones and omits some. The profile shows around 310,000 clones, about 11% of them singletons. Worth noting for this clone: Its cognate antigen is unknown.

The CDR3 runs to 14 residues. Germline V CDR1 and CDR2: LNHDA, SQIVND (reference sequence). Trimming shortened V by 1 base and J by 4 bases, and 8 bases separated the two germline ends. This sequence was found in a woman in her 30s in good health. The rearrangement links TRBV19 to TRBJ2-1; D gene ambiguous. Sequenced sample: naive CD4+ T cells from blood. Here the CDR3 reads CASSIGAFYNEQFF. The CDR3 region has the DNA TGTGCCAGTAGTATAGGGGCCTTTTACAATGAGCAGTTCTTC.